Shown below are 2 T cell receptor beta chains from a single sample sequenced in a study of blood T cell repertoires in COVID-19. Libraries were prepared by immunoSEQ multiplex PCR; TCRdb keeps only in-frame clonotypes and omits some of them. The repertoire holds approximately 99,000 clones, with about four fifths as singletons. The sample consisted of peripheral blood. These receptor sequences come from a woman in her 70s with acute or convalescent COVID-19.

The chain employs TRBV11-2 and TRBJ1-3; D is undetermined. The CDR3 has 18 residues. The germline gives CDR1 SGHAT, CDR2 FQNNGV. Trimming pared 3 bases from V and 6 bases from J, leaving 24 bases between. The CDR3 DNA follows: TGTGCCAGCAGCTTCGTTTTTCGGGGATCGGCCCAATCAAACACCATATATTTT. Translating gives CASSFVFRGSAQSNTIYF. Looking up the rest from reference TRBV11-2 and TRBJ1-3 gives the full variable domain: EAGVAQSPRYKIIEKRQSVAFWCNPISGHATLYWYQQILGQGPKLLIQFQNNGVVDDSQLPKDRFSAERLKGVDSTLKIQPAKLEDSAVYLCASSFVFRGSAQSNTIYFGEGSWLTVV.

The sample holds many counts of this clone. The DNA of the CDR3 is TGTGCCAGCAGTTTAGATGCAACGGGACAGAAGTATCAGCCCCAGCATTTT. As protein: CASSLDATGQKYQPQHF. This chain uses TRBV28 with TRBJ1-5, with 7 bases aligning to TRBD1. The CDR3 covers 17 residues. CDR1 is MDHEN and CDR2 is SYDVKM in the germline V gene. V dropped 2 bases and J dropped 5; count of bases not matched to a gene: 12. Filled out from reference TRBV28 and TRBJ1-5, the complete variable domain reads DVKVTQSSRYLVKRTGEKVFLECVQDMDHENMFWYRQDPGLGLRLIYFSYDVKMKEKGDIPEGYSVSREKKERFSLILESASTNQTSMYLCASSLDATGQKYQPQHFGDGTRLSIL.